These 31 T cell receptor beta chains originate from one sample sequenced in a study of cytomegalovirus exposure and HLA in healthy donors. The PCR made use of 60 Vbeta and 13 Jbeta primers. Data came from immunoSEQ multiplex PCR; TCRdb stores just in-frame clones and leaves some out. Of 150,000 to 200,000 clones listed, 80% are singletons. Material for sequencing was PBMCs. These receptors were obtained from a middle-aged woman in good health and CMV-seronegative.

This clone was found once. The chain carries TRBV11-2 and TRBJ2-7; D might be TRBD2 (6 bases). The CDR3 loop spans 12 amino acids. V lost 0 bases, J lost 11 bases, and 11 bases lay in between. Germline values: CDR1 SGHAT, CDR2 FQNNGV. The CDR3 bases are TGTGCCAGCAGCTTAGAGTCCGGGGGAGAGTACTTC. Translation gives CASSLESGGEYF. Filled out from reference TRBV11-2 and TRBJ2-7, the complete variable domain reads EAGVAQSPRYKIIEKRQSVAFWCNPISGHATLYWYQQILGQGPKLLIQFQNNGVVDDSQLPKDRFSAERLKGVDSTLKIQPAKLEDSAVYLCASSLESGGEYFGPGTRLTVT.

This chain uses TRBV7-9 with TRBJ1-6; possibly TRBD1 for D (5 bases). Germline-derived CDR1 and CDR2 are SEHNR and FQNEAQ (reference sequence). The CDR3 runs to 13 residues. V shed 3 bases and J shed 7 bases, with 7 bases lying between them. The CDR3, as DNA: TGTGCCAGCAGCTTGGGGGGAAATTCACCCCTCCACTTT. This codes for CASSLGGNSPLHF.

The chain couples TRBV4-2 to TRBJ2-3, with 10 bases fitting TRBD2. Germline V gives CDR1 LGHNA, CDR2 YNFKEQ. After removal of 0 bases from V and 6 bases from J, the junction contained 15 bases not matched to a gene. CDR3 length equals 19 residues. The CDR3 nucleotides are TGTGCCAGCAGCCAAGAAGTCCGTGGAAATAGCGGGAGGCGGGATACGCAGTATTTT. Translating it yields CASSQEVRGNSGRRDTQYF.

This chain uses TRBV19 with TRBJ2-7; possibly TRBD1 for D (5 bases). Germline lookup yields CDR1 LNHDA and CDR2 SQIVND (reference sequence). The CDR3 is 14 amino acids. Trimming left V 3 bases short and J 6 bases short, with 15 bases between. In DNA form, the CDR3 reads TGTGCCAGTAGTATTGGCGGACATCCTTTCGAGCAGTACTTC. It encodes CASSIGGHPFEQYF.

This clone was seen a handful of times. V is TRBV5-4 and J is TRBJ1-2, with TRBD1 matching over 9 bases. The CDR3 runs 15 residues. Germline trimming cut 4 bases from V and 3 bases from J; bases unmatched to any gene: 7. Germline V gives CDR1 SGHNT, CDR2 YYREEE (reference sequence). CDR3 sequence reads: CASSPKDRGDYGYTF. In nucleotides, the CDR3 is TGTGCCAGCAGCCCAAAGGACAGGGGTGACTATGGCTACACCTTC.

The V gene is TRBV28, the J gene TRBJ2-5; TRBD1 matches at 7 bases. The J call is uncertain, as TRBJ2-7 better fits the DNA end. CDR1 is MDHEN and CDR2 is SYDVKM in the germline V gene. The length of the CDR3 is 13 residues. CDR3 region: CASRNRGPYEQYF. The CDR3, as DNA: TGTGCCAGCAGAAACAGGGGTCCCTACGAGCAGTACTTC.

With regard to this clone: One junction end does not reproduce the germline sequence, and a read error may be involved. The chain recombines TRBV10-3 with TRBJ2-6; a possible D gene is TRBD1 (5 bases). Germline values: CDR1 ENHRY, CDR2 SYGVKD. The CDR3 runs 14 residues. The CDR3 reads CAISGDSGANGLTF. The CDR3 DNA reads TGTGCCATCAGTGGAGATTCTGGGGCCAACGGCCTGACTTTC.

V usage is TRBV7-2 and J usage is TRBJ2-7; D possibly corresponds to TRBD1 (6 bases). V was clipped by 3 bases and J by 4 bases, with 10 bases between them. From germline, CDR1 is SGHTA and CDR2 FQGNSA. The CDR3 has 13 residues. This chain's CDR3 is CASSLRTAYEQYF. In DNA form, the CDR3 reads TGTGCCAGCAGCTTGAGGACAGCATACGAGCAGTACTTC.

This clone was seen more than once but under ten times. The CDR3 bases are TGTGCCATCACTGGGACAGGGGGCGAGCAGTACTTC. This translates into CAITGTGGEQYF. This sequence joins TRBV10-3 and TRBJ2-7; 11 nucleotides match TRBD1. After removal of 7 bases from V and 6 bases from J, the junction contained 2 bases not matched to a gene. The CDR3 totals 12 residues. Germline V gene lookup returns CDR1 ENHRY and CDR2 SYGVKD.

This clone was found a few times. The V and J genes are TRBV25-1 and TRBJ2-1; the D is unclear. The length of the CDR3 is 10 residues. The germline CDR1 and CDR2 sequences are MGHDK and SYGVNS. With 6 bases removed from V and 8 bases from J, the gap between germline ends came to 5 bases. In DNA, the CDR3 is TGTGCCAGCAGCTCCTATGAGCAGTTCTTC. It translates to CASSSYEQFF.

V and J are TRBV7-9 and TRBJ1-4; D remains ambiguous. V was cut by 1 base and J by 0 bases, with 18 bases left in between. CDR1 SEHNR and CDR2 FQNEAQ come from the germline V gene (reference sequence). The CDR3 covers 19 residues. CDR3 residues: CASSLGAVKPSTTNEKLFF. As DNA, the CDR3 is TGTGCCAGCAGCTTAGGAGCCGTTAAACCCTCAACAACTAATGAAAAACTGTTTTTT.

The table lists this clone with a few counts. Different DNA sequences within this sample yield the same CDR3. V and J are TRBV7-8 and TRBJ1-5; TRBD1 agrees at 8 bases. The germline gives CDR1 SGHVS, CDR2 FQNEAQ. V was pared by 5 bases and J by 3 bases, with 3 bases of the junction left unmatched. The CDR3 has 14 amino acids. The CDR3 here is CASSLTGVNQPQHF. DNA of the CDR3: TGTGCCAGCAGCCTGACAGGGGTCAATCAGCCCCAGCATTTT.

This clone was detected only a few times. The gene calls are TRBV5-4 and TRBJ2-5; TRBD1 aligns across 7 bases. Germline V gene sequence: CDR1 SGHNT, CDR2 YYREEE (reference sequence). V shed 4 bases, J shed 2 bases, and the junction held 8 bases outside the gene matches. The CDR3 is 15 amino acids. The CDR3 DNA follows: TGTGCCAGCAGCACCGGACAGGAATTACAAGAGACCCAGTACTTC. Translation: CASSTGQELQETQYF.

The rearrangement uses TRBV11-2 and TRBJ2-7; D possibly corresponds to TRBD1 (5 bases). Trimming took off 5 bases at V and 9 bases at J, with 17 bases between the two ends. Germline assignment: CDR1 SGHAT and CDR2 FQNNGV. This CDR3 comprises 13 residues. The DNA for the CDR3 is TGTGCCAGCAGCCCCAGTTCAGGGATTTTGCAGTACTTC. The encoded protein is CASSPSSGILQYF. Full variable domain (missing parts from reference TRBV11-2 and TRBJ2-7): EAGVAQSPRYKIIEKRQSVAFWCNPISGHATLYWYQQILGQGPKLLIQFQNNGVVDDSQLPKDRFSAERLKGVDSTLKIQPAKLEDSAVYLCASSPSSGILQYFGPGTRLTVT.

The chain links TRBV5-6 to TRBJ2-1; TRBD1 might be the D (6 bases). The germline V gene has CDR1 SGHDT and CDR2 YYEEEE. The CDR3 length is 16 residues. The V and J ends lost 0 bases and 8 bases respectively, with 18 bases between them. In DNA, the CDR3 is TGTGCCAGCAGCTTGGGGGCAGACAGGATAACAGATGAGCAGTTCTTC. It yields the protein CASSLGADRITDEQFF.

This chain connects TRBV7-9 to TRBJ2-3; 9 nucleotides line up with TRBD2. This CDR3 contains 11 residues. J lost 11 bases, V lost 5 bases, and 2 bases had no gene match. Germline values: CDR1 SEHNR, CDR2 FQNEAQ (reference sequence). CDR3 in amino acids: CASSGTSMQYF. DNA for the CDR3: TGTGCCAGCAGCGGGACTAGCATGCAGTATTTT.

This clone was detected only a few times. As DNA, the CDR3 is TGTGCCAGCAGGTTCCAGGGGAACACTGAAGCTTTCTTT. Its protein product is CASRFQGNTEAFF. The V and J genes are TRBV6-5 and TRBJ1-1; D may be TRBD1 (5 bases). The CDR3 has 13 residues. V was shortened by 6 bases and J by 1 base, with 9 bases between the two germline ends. CDR1 and CDR2 (germline): MNHEY, SVGAGI.

CDR3 amino acids: CASLTVANEKLFF. The CDR3 coding sequence is TGTGCCAGCCTGACAGTGGCTAATGAAAAACTGTTTTTT. The chain is built from TRBV6-1 and TRBJ1-4, with D possibly TRBD1 on 5 matching bases. Trimming took off 8 bases at V and 3 bases at J, with 10 bases between the two ends. The CDR3 runs to 13 residues. CDR1 MNHNS and CDR2 SASEGT come from the germline V gene.

This clone was counted only a few times. The chain couples TRBV7-2 to TRBJ2-5; 13 positions match TRBD2. Germline V gene data show CDR1 as SGHTA and CDR2 as FQGNSA. With 1 base clipped from V and 5 bases from J, the junction kept 1 base outside the gene matches. This CDR3 has 15 amino acids. The CDR3 protein is CASSLELAGGETQYF. For the CDR3, the DNA is TGTGCCAGCAGCTTAGAACTAGCGGGAGGGGAGACCCAGTACTTC.

The V call is TRBV4-1, the J call TRBJ2-1; 13 bases align to TRBD2. V was pared by 4 bases and J by 7 bases, with 10 bases of the junction left unmatched. This CDR3 contains 17 residues. Germline lookup yields CDR1 MGHRA and CDR2 YSYEKL. The CDR3 region has the DNA TGCGCCAGCAGCCTTACACGACTAGCGGGGGGTGGAAATGAGCAGTTCTTC. Amino acids: CASSLTRLAGGGNEQFF.

The chain links TRBV6-1 to TRBJ1-3; D gene unclear. Germline V gene data show CDR1 as MNHNS and CDR2 as SASEGT. The CDR3 loop spans 16 amino acids. With 0 bases removed from V and 0 bases from J, the gap between germline ends came to 9 bases. The CDR3 spells CASSEAQVSSGNTIYF. CDR3 DNA: TGTGCCAGCAGTGAAGCGCAGGTCTCCTCTGGAAACACCATATATTTT.

The J gene is TRBJ1-5, the V gene TRBV6-1; 11 bases fit TRBD1. This CDR3 is built from 14 residues. Losses at the gene ends were 7 bases for V and 6 bases for J; bases not matched to a gene: 5. Germline V CDR1 and CDR2: MNHNS, SASEGT. CDR3 coding DNA: TGTGCCAGCACCCCGGACAGGGGGCGTCAGCCCCAGCATTTT. Translating gives CASTPDRGRQPQHF.

This rearrangement joins TRBV2 to TRBJ2-5, with D possibly being TRBD2 (6 bases). Trimming removed 0 bases at V and 4 bases at J, with 12 bases between. This CDR3 is 15 amino acids long. CDR1 and CDR2 (germline): SNHLY, FYNNEI. The CDR3 region is CASSEALGGGETQYF. The DNA of the CDR3 is TGTGCCAGCAGTGAAGCGCTGGGGGGTGGAGAGACCCAGTACTTC.

The chain employs TRBV7-9 and TRBJ2-1; 9 positions agree with TRBD2. The J segment lost 3 bases and the V segment lost 2 bases, leaving 8 bases of the junction unmatched. The CDR3 is made up of 17 amino acids. Germline V lookup: CDR1 SEHNR, CDR2 FQNEAQ (reference sequence). The CDR3 spells CASSLKGGRGIYNEQFF. CDR3 bases: TGTGCCAGCAGCTTAAAGGGCGGGAGGGGAATCTACAATGAGCAGTTCTTC.

The chain is built from TRBV10-3 and TRBJ2-7; tentatively, D is TRBD1 (6 bases). CDR3 length: 13 residues. Deletions cut 7 bases from V and 3 bases from J, with 13 bases between. In germline, CDR1 is ENHRY, CDR2 SYGVKD. The DNA of the CDR3 is TGTGCCATCAAGCGAACGGACAGCTACGAGCAGTACTTC. It is translated as CAIKRTDSYEQYF.

This clone turned up a few times. In DNA, the CDR3 is TGCGCCAGCTACCAGGGGAGTATGAACACTGAAGCTTTCTTT. Encoded protein: CASYQGSMNTEAFF. The chain couples TRBV5-1 to TRBJ1-1, with TRBD1 as a possible D gene (6 bases). The germline CDR1 and CDR2 sequences are SGHRS and YFSETQ. CDR3 length: 14 amino acids. Trimming stripped 7 bases from V and 0 bases from J, with 13 bases between.

This chain links TRBV28 with TRBJ1-5, with TRBD1 matching 8 bases. This CDR3 comprises 14 residues. V lost 3 bases to trimming and J lost 7 bases; unmatched junction nucleotides: 5. Looked up from germline, CDR1 is MDHEN and CDR2 is SYDVKM. CDR3 sequence: CASSFIQGEQPQHF. In nucleotides, the CDR3 is TGTGCCAGCAGTTTCATACAGGGGGAACAGCCCCAGCATTTT.

CDR3 bases: TGTGCCAGCAGCTTGAAAGGGGCCCCATCAGATACGCAGTATTTT. Protein sequence: CASSLKGAPSDTQYF. The chain has TRBV5-5 and TRBJ2-3, with D possibly TRBD1 on 5 matching bases. The germline gives CDR1 SGHKS, CDR2 YYEKEE (reference sequence). This CDR3 is 15 amino acids long. Trimming shortened V by 1 base and J by 4 bases, and 13 bases separated the two germline ends.

The genes are TRBV5-4 and TRBJ2-5; 7 positions match TRBD2. J lost 5 bases, V lost 4 bases, and 11 bases had no gene match. Looked up from germline, CDR1 is SGHNT and CDR2 is YYREEE (reference sequence). There are 15 residues in the CDR3. CDR3 region: CASSRWEGPHETQYF. CDR3 sequence (DNA): TGTGCCAGCAGCCGCTGGGAGGGCCCGCATGAGACCCAGTACTTC.

In this sample, this clone turned up a few times. This chain connects TRBV6-1 to TRBJ1-3, with D perhaps matching TRBD1 (5 bases). Per germline, CDR1 MNHNS and CDR2 SASEGT. The CDR3 sequence is 14 residues long. Trimming left V 4 bases short and J 0 bases short, with 7 bases between. CDR3 nucleotide sequence: TGTGCCAGCAGTGTACAGGACTCTGGAAACACCATATATTTT. Its protein is CASSVQDSGNTIYF.

The rearrangement uses TRBV10-3 and TRBJ2-7; D not certain. V gave up 6 bases and J gave up 0 bases, with 12 bases separating them. CDR3 length equals 14 residues. Germline lookup yields CDR1 ENHRY and CDR2 SYGVKD. Written as DNA, the CDR3 is TGTGCCATCAGGGAGCAGGATTGCTCCTACGAGCAGTACTTC. Protein sequence: CAIREQDCSYEQYF.